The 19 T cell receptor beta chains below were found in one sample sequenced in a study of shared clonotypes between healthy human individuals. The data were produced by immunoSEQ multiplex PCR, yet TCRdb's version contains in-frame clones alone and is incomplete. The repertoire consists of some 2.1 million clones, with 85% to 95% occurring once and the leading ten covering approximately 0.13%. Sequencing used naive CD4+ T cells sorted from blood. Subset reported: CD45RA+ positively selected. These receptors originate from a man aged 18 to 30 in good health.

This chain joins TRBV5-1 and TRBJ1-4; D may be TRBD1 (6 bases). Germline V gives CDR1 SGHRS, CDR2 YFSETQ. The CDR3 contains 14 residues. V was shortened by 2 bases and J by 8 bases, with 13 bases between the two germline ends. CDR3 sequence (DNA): TGCGCCAGCAGCTTCCAGGGGCTTGGGGAAAAACTGTTTTTT. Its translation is CASSFQGLGEKLFF.

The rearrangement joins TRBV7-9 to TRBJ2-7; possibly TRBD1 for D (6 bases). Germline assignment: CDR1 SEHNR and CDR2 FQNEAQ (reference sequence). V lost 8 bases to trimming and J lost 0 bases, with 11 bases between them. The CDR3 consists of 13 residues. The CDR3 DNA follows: TGTGCCAGCGGTAGGACAGTCTCCTACGAGCAGTACTTC. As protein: CASGRTVSYEQYF.

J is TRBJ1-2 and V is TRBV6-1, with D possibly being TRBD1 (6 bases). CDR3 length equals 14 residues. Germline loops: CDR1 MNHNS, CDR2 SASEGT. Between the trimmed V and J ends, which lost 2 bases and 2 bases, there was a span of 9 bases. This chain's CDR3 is CASSELGTNYGYTF. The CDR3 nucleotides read TGTGCCAGCAGTGAATTGGGGACAAACTATGGCTACACCTTC.

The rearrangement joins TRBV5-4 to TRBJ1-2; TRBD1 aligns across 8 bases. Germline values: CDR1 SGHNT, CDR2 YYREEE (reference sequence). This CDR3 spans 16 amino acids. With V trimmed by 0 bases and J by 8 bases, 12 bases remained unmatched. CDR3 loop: CASSLVLRQGSGGYTF. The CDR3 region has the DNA TGTGCCAGCAGCTTGGTTTTAAGACAGGGGTCCGGAGGCTACACCTTC.

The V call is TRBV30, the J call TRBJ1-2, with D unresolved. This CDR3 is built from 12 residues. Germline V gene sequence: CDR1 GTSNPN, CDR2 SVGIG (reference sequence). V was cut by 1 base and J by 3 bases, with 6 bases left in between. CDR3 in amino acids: CAWSDTYYGYTF. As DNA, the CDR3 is TGTGCCTGGAGTGATACTTACTATGGCTACACCTTC.

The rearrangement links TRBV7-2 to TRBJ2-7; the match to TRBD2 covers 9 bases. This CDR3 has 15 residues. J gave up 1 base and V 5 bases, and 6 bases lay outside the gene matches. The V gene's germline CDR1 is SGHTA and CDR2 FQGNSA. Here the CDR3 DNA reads TGTGCCAGCAGCGCATGGACTAGCGAATCCTACGAGCAGTACTTC. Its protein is CASSAWTSESYEQYF.

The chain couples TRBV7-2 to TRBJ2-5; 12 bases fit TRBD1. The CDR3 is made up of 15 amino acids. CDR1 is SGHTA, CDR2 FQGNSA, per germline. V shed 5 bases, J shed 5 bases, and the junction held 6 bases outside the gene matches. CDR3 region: CASSPGQGAVETQYF. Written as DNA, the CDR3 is TGTGCCAGCAGCCCGGGACAGGGGGCGGTGGAGACCCAGTACTTC.

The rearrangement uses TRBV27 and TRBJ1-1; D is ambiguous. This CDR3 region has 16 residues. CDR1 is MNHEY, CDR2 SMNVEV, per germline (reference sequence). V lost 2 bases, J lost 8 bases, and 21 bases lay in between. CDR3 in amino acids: CASSLEGSSPIFEAFF. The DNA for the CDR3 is TGTGCCAGCAGTTTAGAGGGATCCTCCCCTATTTTCGAAGCTTTCTTT.

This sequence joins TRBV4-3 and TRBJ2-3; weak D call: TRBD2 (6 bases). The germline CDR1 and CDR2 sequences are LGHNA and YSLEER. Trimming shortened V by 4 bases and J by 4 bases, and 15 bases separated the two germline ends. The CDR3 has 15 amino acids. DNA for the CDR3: TGCGCCAGCAGCCCTGTGGCGCGGGGTCCAGATACGCAGTATTTT. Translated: CASSPVARGPDTQYF.

The CDR3 here is CASTLGGETQYF. The CDR3 DNA reads TGTGCCAGCACTTTGGGGGGTGAGACCCAGTACTTC. This chain uses TRBV7-9 with TRBJ2-5; TRBD2 might be the D (6 bases). Germline CDR1 SEHNR, CDR2 FQNEAQ (reference sequence). The V end lost 7 bases, the J end lost 5 bases, and 11 bases lay between the germline ends. This CDR3 contains 12 residues.

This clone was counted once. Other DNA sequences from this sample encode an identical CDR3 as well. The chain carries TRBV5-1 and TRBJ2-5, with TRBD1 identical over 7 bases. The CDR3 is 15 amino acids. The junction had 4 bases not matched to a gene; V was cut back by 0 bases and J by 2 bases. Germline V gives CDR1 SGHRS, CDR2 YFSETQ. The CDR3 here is CASSLVTGAQETQYF. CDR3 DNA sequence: TGCGCCAGCAGCTTGGTAACAGGGGCTCAAGAGACCCAGTACTTC.

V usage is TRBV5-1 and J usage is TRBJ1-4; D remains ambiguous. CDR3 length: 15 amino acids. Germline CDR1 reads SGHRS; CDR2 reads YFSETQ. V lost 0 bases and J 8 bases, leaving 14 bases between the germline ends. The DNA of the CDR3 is TGCGCCAGCAGCTTGGAGTCGGTCGGAGGGGAAAAACTGTTTTTT. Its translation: CASSLESVGGEKLFF.

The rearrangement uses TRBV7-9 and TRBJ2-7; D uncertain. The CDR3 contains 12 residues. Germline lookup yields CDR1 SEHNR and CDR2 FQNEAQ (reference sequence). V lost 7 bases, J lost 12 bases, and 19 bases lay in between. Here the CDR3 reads CASTLDLLTLYF. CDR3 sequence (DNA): TGTGCCAGCACCCTCGACCTATTAACTCTGTACTTC.

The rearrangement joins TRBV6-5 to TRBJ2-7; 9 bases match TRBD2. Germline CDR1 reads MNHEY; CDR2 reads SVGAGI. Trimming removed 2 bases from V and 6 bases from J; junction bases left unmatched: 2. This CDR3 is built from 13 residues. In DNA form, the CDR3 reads TGTGCCAGCAGTTACGCGCGGGGGGGCGAGCAGTACTTC. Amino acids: CASSYARGGEQYF.

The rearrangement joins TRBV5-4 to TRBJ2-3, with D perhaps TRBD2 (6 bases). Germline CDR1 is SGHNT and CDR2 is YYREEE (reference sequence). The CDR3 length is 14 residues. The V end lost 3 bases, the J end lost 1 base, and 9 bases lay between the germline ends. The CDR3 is CASSSGGGTDTQYF. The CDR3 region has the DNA TGTGCCAGCAGCTCTGGCGGGGGCACAGATACGCAGTATTTT.

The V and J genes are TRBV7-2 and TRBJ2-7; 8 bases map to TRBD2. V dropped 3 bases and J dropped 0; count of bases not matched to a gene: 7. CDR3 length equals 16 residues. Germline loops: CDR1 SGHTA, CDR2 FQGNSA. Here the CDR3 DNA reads TGTGCCAGCAGCTTGGGCGGGAGGTCCCCCTCCTACGAGCAGTACTTC. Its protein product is CASSLGGRSPSYEQYF. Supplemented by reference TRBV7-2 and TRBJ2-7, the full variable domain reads GAGVSQSPSNKVTEKGKDVELRCDPISGHTALYWYRQSLGQGLEFLIYFQGNSAPDKSGLPSDRFSAERTGGSVSTLTIQRTQQEDSAVYLCASSLGGRSPSYEQYFGPGTRLTVT.

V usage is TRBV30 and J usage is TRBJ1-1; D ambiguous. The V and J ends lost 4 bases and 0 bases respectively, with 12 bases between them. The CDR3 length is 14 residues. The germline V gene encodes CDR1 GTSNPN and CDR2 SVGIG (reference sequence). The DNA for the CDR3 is TGTGCCTGGACCAGACCGCCCATGAACACTGAAGCTTTCTTT. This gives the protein CAWTRPPMNTEAFF.

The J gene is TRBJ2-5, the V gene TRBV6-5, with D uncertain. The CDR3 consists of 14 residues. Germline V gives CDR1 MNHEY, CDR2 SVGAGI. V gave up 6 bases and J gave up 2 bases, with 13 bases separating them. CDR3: CASRPGVGQETQYF. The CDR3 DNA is TGTGCCAGCAGACCGGGCGTCGGGCAAGAGACCCAGTACTTC.

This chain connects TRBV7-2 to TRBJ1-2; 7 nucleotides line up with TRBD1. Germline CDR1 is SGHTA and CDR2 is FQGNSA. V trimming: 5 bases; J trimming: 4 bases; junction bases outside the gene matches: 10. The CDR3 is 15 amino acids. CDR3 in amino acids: CASSARQGVLYGYTF. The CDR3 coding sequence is TGTGCCAGCAGCGCCAGACAGGGCGTGCTCTATGGCTACACCTTC.